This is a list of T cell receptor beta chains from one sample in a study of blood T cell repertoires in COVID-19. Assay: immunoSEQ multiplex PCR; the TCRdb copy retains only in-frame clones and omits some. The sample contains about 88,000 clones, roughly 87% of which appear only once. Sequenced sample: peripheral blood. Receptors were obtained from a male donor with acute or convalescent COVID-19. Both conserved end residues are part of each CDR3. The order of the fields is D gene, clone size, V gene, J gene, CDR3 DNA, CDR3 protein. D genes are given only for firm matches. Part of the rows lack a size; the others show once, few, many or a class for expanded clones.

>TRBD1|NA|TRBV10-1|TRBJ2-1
TGCGCCAGCAGTCCCGGGACAGAGAATGAGCAGTTCTTC
CASSPGTENEQFF
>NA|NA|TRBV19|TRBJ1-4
TGTGCCAGTAGTATAGGCGGAATAACTAATGAAAAACTGTTTTTT
CASSIGGITNEKLFF
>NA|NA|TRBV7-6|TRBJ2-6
TGTGCCAGCAGCCCGGGCCCGCCGGGGTCTGGGGCCAACGTCCTGACTTTC
CASSPGPPGSGANVLTF
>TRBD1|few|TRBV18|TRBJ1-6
TGTGCCAGCTCATCTCAGCGACAGGGAGAGGTTTCACCCCTCCACTTT
CASSSQRQGEVSPLHF
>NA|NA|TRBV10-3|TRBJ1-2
TGTGCCATCAGAACAAACGGCAGGGATGGCTACACCTTC
CAIRTNGRDGYTF
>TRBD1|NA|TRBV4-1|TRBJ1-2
TGCGCCAGCAGCCAGGTCCAGGGACAGTCGGGATATGGCTACACCTTC
CASSQVQGQSGYGYTF
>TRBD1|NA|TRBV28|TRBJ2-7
TGTGCCAGCAGTCCCCCACCTACGGACAGGGGGAATGAGCAGTACTTC
CASSPPPTDRGNEQYF
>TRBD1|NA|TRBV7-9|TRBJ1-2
TGTGCCAGCAGCTTGGGAGGAACAGGGGGCTTGAGCTACACCTTC
CASSLGGTGGLSYTF
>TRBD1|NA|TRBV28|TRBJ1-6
TGTGCCAGCAGTTCCCCCGGACAGGGCCTCAATTCACCCCTCCACTTT
CASSSPGQGLNSPLHF
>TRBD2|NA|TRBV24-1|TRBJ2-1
TGTGCCACCAGTGATTCGGGGGGGTCCAATGAGCAGTTCTTC
CATSDSGGSNEQFF
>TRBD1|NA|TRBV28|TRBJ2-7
TGTGCCAGCAACACAGGGGGCGCCTACGAGCAGTACTTC
CASNTGGAYEQYF
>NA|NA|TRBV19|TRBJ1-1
TGTGCCAGTAGTATAACCCTGACAGGAGGGAACACTGAAGCTTTCTTT
CASSITLTGGNTEAFF
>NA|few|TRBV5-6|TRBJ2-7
TGTGCCAGCAGCCCCCCGCAGGGCTACGAGCAGTACTTC
CASSPPQGYEQYF
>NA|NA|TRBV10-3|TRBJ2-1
TGTGCCATCAGTGAGAGGCAGGGAAATCTCGTAGTATACAATGAGCAGTTCTTC
CAISERQGNLVVYNEQFF
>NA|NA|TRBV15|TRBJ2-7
TGTGCCACCAGCAGAGATCACTCAGGGGCCTACGAGCAGTACTTC
CATSRDHSGAYEQYF
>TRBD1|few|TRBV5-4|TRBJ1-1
TGTGCCAGCAGCGGGGACAGGGTTCGAGCTTTCTTT
CASSGDRVRAFF
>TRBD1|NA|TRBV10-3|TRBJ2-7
TGTGCCATCAGTTTTCGACAGGGGGCCCACGAGCAGTACTTC
CAISFRQGAHEQYF
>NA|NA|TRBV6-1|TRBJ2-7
TGTGCCAGCAGTGAGTCTTCCTACGAGCAGTACTTC
CASSESSYEQYF
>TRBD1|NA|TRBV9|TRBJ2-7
TGTGCCAGCAGCTTCCGGGACAGAACCTACGAGCAGTACTTC
CASSFRDRTYEQYF
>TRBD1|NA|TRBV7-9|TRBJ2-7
TGTGCCAGCAGCTGGGGACAGGGGGCGAGAGAGCAGTACTTC
CASSWGQGAREQYF
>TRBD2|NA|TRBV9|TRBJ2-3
TGTGCCAGCAGCTCGCGGGGGGGTAGCACAGATACGCAGTATTTT
CASSSRGGSTDTQYF
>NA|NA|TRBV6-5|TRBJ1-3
TGTGCCAGCAGTTCACCCCGGGAGGGGGCTGGAAACACCATATATTTT
CASSSPREGAGNTIYF
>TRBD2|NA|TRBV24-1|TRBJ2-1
TGTGCCACCAGTGATCTTAGCGGGGGGACCTACAATGAGCAGTTCTTC
CATSDLSGGTYNEQFF
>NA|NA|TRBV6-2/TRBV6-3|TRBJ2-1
TGTGCCAGCAGTCCCCTCCGGGGGGCGTTAGACAATGAGCAGTTCTTC
CASSPLRGALDNEQFF
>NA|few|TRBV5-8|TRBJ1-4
TGTGCCAGCAGCCCCGAGGTTGCAACTAATGAAAAACTGTTTTTT
CASSPEVATNEKLFF
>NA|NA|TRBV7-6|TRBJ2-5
TGTGCCAGCAGCTTATACCAGGGAAGTGAGACCCAGTACTTC
CASSLYQGSETQYF
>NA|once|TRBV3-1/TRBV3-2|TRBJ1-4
TGTGCCAGCAGCCAAGGTTCGGGAGGGAATGAAAAACTGTTTTTT
CASSQGSGGNEKLFF
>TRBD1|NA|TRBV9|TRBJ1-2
TGTGCCAGCAGCCCACAACCGGGACAGGCCTATGGCTACACCTTC
CASSPQPGQAYGYTF
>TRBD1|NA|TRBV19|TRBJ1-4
TGTGCCAGTATGGGACAGGGGGCTGAAAAACTGTTTTTT
CASMGQGAEKLFF
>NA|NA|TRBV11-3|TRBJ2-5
TGTGCCAGCAGCCCGGGACGTGGGGGGGAGACCCAGTACTTC
CASSPGRGGETQYF
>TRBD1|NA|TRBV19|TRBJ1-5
TGTGCCAGTAGTCTGGGGGGCAGGGGGAATGGTCAGCCCCAGCATTTT
CASSLGGRGNGQPQHF
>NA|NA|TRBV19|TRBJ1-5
TGTGCCAGTAGTATAGGGCAGGGAAGCAATCAGCCCCAGCATTTT
CASSIGQGSNQPQHF
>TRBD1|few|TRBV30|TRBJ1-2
TGTGCCTGGACCCCGAGGACAGGGGGCGGCTACACCTTC
CAWTPRTGGGYTF
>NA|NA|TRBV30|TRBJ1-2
TGTGCCTGGAGTGGGAGGCCCTATGGCTACACCTTC
CAWSGRPYGYTF
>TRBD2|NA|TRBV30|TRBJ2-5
TGTGCCTGGAGTAGGGCGGGGGGGTTCCAAGAGACCCAGTACTTC
CAWSRAGGFQETQYF
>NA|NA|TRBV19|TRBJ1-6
TGTGCCAGTAGTACCTATCAGGTGGCGAATTCACCCCTCCACTTT
CASSTYQVANSPLHF
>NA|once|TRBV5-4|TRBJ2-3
TGTGCCAGCAGCTCCCCTTTTAGCACAGATACGCAGTATTTT
CASSSPFSTDTQYF
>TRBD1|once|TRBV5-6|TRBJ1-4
TGTGCCAGCAGCTTGGCCCGGACAGGAACTGAAAAACTGTTTTTT
CASSLARTGTEKLFF
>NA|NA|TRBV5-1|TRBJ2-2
TGCGCCAGCAGCTTGGGCGGGGGCGGGGGCCTGAACACCGGGGAGCTGTTTTTT
CASSLGGGGGLNTGELFF
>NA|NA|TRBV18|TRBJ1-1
TGTGCCAGCTCACCACCGTCCGCCGAGGGTGAAATAGCTTTCTTT
CASSPPSAEGEIAFF
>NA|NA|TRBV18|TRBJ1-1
TGTGCCAGCTCCCGCGGTGTCGCTGAAGCTTTCTTT
CASSRGVAEAFF
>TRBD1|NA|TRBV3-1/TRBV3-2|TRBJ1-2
TGTGCCAGCAGTTTCGGGACAGATGGCTACACCTTC
CASSFGTDGYTF
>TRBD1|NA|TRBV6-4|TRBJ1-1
TGTGCCAGCAGTCGGGACAGGAACACTGAAGCTTTCTTT
CASSRDRNTEAFF
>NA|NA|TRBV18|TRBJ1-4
TGTGCCAGCTCACCCGCGCGAGGGCGAGAAGAAAAACTGTTTTTT
CASSPARGREEKLFF
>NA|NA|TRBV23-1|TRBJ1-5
TGCGCCAGCCGTACAGGGCCTCTCAATCAGCCCCAGCATTTT
CASRTGPLNQPQHF
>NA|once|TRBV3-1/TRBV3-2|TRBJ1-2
TGTGCCAGCAGCCAAGGCAGGGTTGGCTATGGCTACACCTTC
CASSQGRVGYGYTF
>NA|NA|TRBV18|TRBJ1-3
TGTGCCAGCTCGGTACCCGGGTCGACAAACACCATATATTTT
CASSVPGSTNTIYF
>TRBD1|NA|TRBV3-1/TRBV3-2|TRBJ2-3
TGTGCCAGCAGCTTGGGACAGGAGACGACGGATACGCAGTATTTT
CASSLGQETTDTQYF
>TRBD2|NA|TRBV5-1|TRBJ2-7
TGCGCCAGCAGCTTGGGAGCGGGGGGCTCCTACGAGCAGTACTTC
CASSLGAGGSYEQYF
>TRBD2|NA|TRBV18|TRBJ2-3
TGTGCCAGCTCCCCCGGGACTAGCGGGGCGACAGATACGCAGTATTTT
CASSPGTSGATDTQYF
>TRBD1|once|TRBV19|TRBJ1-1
TGTGCCAGTAGTCTGTACCAGGGGGTGTCTGAAGCTTTCTTT
CASSLYQGVSEAFF
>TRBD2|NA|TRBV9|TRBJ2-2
TGTGCCAGCAGCGATCGGGGGGGCGAAGGCGGGGAGCTGTTTTTT
CASSDRGGEGGELFF
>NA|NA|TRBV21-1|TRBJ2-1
TGTGCCAGCAGCAATACTAAGCGGGGGGGAAATGAGCAGTTCTTC
CASSNTKRGGNEQFF